The 30 T cell receptor beta chains in this list originate from one sample, sequenced in a study of response to subunit inactivated influenza vaccine. TCRdb re-called the RT-PCR reads with MiXCR, one entry per CDR3 protein. Seen here are approximately 500,000 distinct CDR3 sequences, less than 25% observed once, and the top ten hold 2.5% to 3%. The data were also submitted as part of a second study, on T cells expressing NK-cell markers. According to that study: UMIs were included in TCR beta cDNA generated by 5'RACE template switching.

Sequencing used CD4+ T cells sorted from PBMCs, obtained 12 days after vaccination. The receptor set was obtained from a man aged 50 to 59 who received an inactivated influenza vaccine.

The chain couples TRBV6-2 or TRBV6-3 to TRBJ2-1; TRBD2 aligns across 15 bases. Germline assignment: CDR1 MNHEY and CDR2 SVGEGT. This CDR3 contains 19 residues. V was pared by 4 bases and J by 0 bases, with 7 bases of the junction left unmatched. The CDR3 loop is CASSSSGTSGRFSYNEQFF. CDR3 DNA sequence: TGTGCCAGCAGTTCCTCCGGGACTAGCGGGAGGTTCTCCTACAATGAGCAGTTCTTC.

The chain joins TRBV4-2 to TRBJ2-5; 12 nucleotides match TRBD2. Germline V gene sequence: CDR1 LGHNA, CDR2 YNFKEQ. CDR3 size: 16 residues. The trim removed 4 bases at V and 0 bases at J, leaving 3 bases unmatched. The CDR3 spells CASSRSSGRDQETQYF. CDR3 DNA sequence: TGTGCCAGCAGCCGCTCTAGCGGGAGGGACCAAGAGACCCAGTACTTC.

This chain uses TRBV4-3 with TRBJ1-4; 9 nucleotides align to TRBD1. From germline, CDR1 is LGHNA and CDR2 YSLEER. Germline trimming cut 3 bases from V and 7 bases from J; bases unmatched to any gene: 6. This CDR3 is built from 15 residues. This CDR3 reads CASSHFRTGVEKLFF. The CDR3 DNA sequence: TGCGCCAGCAGCCACTTCAGGACAGGGGTTGAAAAACTGTTTTTT.

This clonotype occurred a few times. The rearrangement links TRBV5-1 to TRBJ1-1; perhaps TRBD1 as D (5 bases). Looked up from germline, CDR1 is SGHRS and CDR2 is YFSETQ. The CDR3 spans 14 residues. With 0 bases removed from V and 8 bases from J, the gap between germline ends came to 14 bases. The CDR3 loop is CASSLVGTRSEAFF. Written as DNA, the CDR3 is TGCGCCAGCAGCTTGGTTGGGACCCGGTCCGAAGCTTTCTTT. Together with reference TRBV5-1 and TRBJ1-1, the CDR3 gives the full variable domain: KAGVTQTPRYLIKTRGQQVTLSCSPISGHRSVSWYQQTPGQGLQFLFEYFSETQRNKGNFPGRFSGRQFSNSRSEMNVSTLELGDSALYLCASSLVGTRSEAFFGQGTRLTVV.

The sample holds one count of this clonotype. DNA of the CDR3: TGTGCCAGCAGTTGGGGGGCGGTTTCCTACAATGAGCAGTTCTTC. It codes for CASSWGAVSYNEQFF. The chain couples TRBV2 to TRBJ2-1, with D perhaps given as TRBD1 or TRBD2 (6 bases each). The CDR3 has 15 amino acids. Germline V gene lookup returns CDR1 SNHLY and CDR2 FYNNEI. The ends were cut back, 5 bases at V and 1 base at J, with 12 bases in the middle.

This clonotype came up many times. V gene TRBV28 combines with J gene TRBJ2-5, with D possibly being TRBD1 (5 bases). Germline assignment: CDR1 MDHEN and CDR2 SYDVKM. This CDR3 is 14 amino acids long. V was pared by 5 bases and J by 2 bases, with 12 bases between. As DNA, the CDR3 is TGTGCCAGCAGTGGGCAGGGTCCACAAGAGACCCAGTACTTC. Its protein product is CASSGQGPQETQYF.

In its sample, this clonotype was seen a few times. The genes are TRBV4-2 and TRBJ2-7, with 10 bases matching TRBD1. This CDR3 region has 16 residues. Per the germline V gene, CDR1 is LGHNA and CDR2 is YNFKEQ. The V and J ends lost 6 bases and 1 base, in that order; junction bases with no gene match: 9. DNA of the CDR3: TGTGCCAGCAGTCCCCGATCGGGACAGGGGTCCTACGAGCAGTACTTC. It translates to CASSPRSGQGSYEQYF.

This clonotype was found a few times. This chain joins TRBV21-1 and TRBJ2-3; the D call TRBD2 from the table was never checked on the DNA. TRBV21-1 is flagged as a pseudogene. The CDR3 covers 13 residues. The chain's CDR3 is CASTFSGGDTQYF. The DNA of the CDR3 is TGTGCCAGCACATTCAGCGGGGGTGATACGCAGTATTTT.

The gene calls are TRBV6-2 or TRBV6-3 and TRBJ2-6; 9 bases are a match to TRBD1. V lost 7 bases and J lost 0; bases outside the gene matches: 10. The germline gives CDR1 MNHEY, CDR2 SVGEGT. This CDR3 region has 18 residues. CDR3: CASKLPGQGRSGANVLTF. The CDR3 DNA is TGTGCCAGCAAATTACCGGGACAGGGTCGCTCTGGGGCCAACGTCCTGACTTTC.

This clonotype was picked up a small number of times. The J gene is TRBJ2-3, the V gene TRBV5-1, with a possible D match to TRBD2 (5 bases). CDR1 and CDR2 (germline): SGHRS, YFSETQ. V was pared by 0 bases and J by 5 bases, with 13 bases between. There are 15 residues in the CDR3. As DNA, the CDR3 is TGCGCCAGCAGCTTGGTCGGGTATGAGGGAGATACGCAGTATTTT. Protein: CASSLVGYEGDTQYF. Supplemented by reference TRBV5-1 and TRBJ2-3, the full variable domain reads KAGVTQTPRYLIKTRGQQVTLSCSPISGHRSVSWYQQTPGQGLQFLFEYFSETQRNKGNFPGRFSGRQFSNSRSEMNVSTLELGDSALYLCASSLVGYEGDTQYFGPGTRLTVL.

The genes are TRBV12-3 or TRBV12-4 and TRBJ2-5, with D possibly matching TRBD2 (6 bases). Trimming stripped 7 bases from V and 3 bases from J, with 12 bases between. This CDR3 comprises 13 residues. In DNA, the CDR3 is TGTGCCAGCACCCGGACTACCGAAGAGACCCAGTACTTC. Its protein is CASTRTTEETQYF.

CDR3 amino acids: CASSEQAQGNNQPQHF. DNA of the CDR3: TGTGCCAGCAGTGAACAAGCTCAGGGTAACAATCAGCCCCAGCATTTT. The rearrangement uses TRBV6-1 and TRBJ1-5; D is possibly TRBD1 (5 bases). The ends were cut back, 2 bases at V and 3 bases at J, with 14 bases in the middle. The CDR3 runs to 16 residues. Germline assignment: CDR1 MNHNS and CDR2 SASEGT.

V and J are TRBV6-1 and TRBJ2-2; 9 bases are shared with TRBD1. CDR3 length: 18 amino acids. Germline loops: CDR1 MNHNS, CDR2 SASEGT. The V segment lost 6 bases and the J segment 4 bases; nucleotides outside the gene matches: 15. DNA of the CDR3: TGTGCCAGCAGCGACAGGCCCGGGACAGGGAGGGCCACCGGGGAGCTGTTTTTT. It yields the protein CASSDRPGTGRATGELFF.

This clonotype was observed a handful of times. J is TRBJ2-2 and V is TRBV24-1, with no clear D. This CDR3 is built from 15 residues. The V end lost 4 bases, the J end lost 6 bases, and 14 bases lay between the germline ends. Germline-derived CDR1 and CDR2 are KGHDR and SFDVKD. The CDR3 coding sequence is TGTGCCACCAGTGACACCCCTCGAGGCGCCGGGGAGCTGTTTTTT. This encodes CATSDTPRGAGELFF.

This clonotype turned up a few times. The CDR3 region is CASSLDRNKNIQYF. The DNA for the CDR3 is TGTGCCAGCAGCTTGGACAGAAACAAAAACATTCAGTACTTC. This chain connects TRBV7-9 to TRBJ2-4; maybe TRBD1 (6 bases). Deletions cut 3 bases from V and 3 bases from J, with 9 bases between. The CDR3 is 14 amino acids. CDR1 is SEHNR, CDR2 FQNEAQ, per germline (reference sequence).

This clonotype was seen many times. The rearrangement uses TRBV14 and TRBJ2-5, with 11 bases matching TRBD2. Germline V CDR1 and CDR2: SGHDN, FVKESK. The V and J ends lost 1 base and 5 bases, in that order; junction bases with no gene match: 9. The CDR3 length is 17 residues. In DNA, the CDR3 is TGTGCCAGCAGCCAAGGAAGAACTAGCGGGAGTAGGGAGACCCAGTACTTC. This sequence encodes CASSQGRTSGSRETQYF.

In this sample, this clonotype turned up many times. The CDR3 is CASSLWGTTNEKLFF. DNA of the CDR3: TGTGCCAGCAGTTTATGGGGTACAACTAATGAAAAACTGTTTTTT. The genes are TRBV27 and TRBJ1-4, with unresolved D. Germline lookup yields CDR1 MNHEY and CDR2 SMNVEV (reference sequence). Between the trimmed V and J ends, which lost 1 base and 0 bases, there was a span of 6 bases. CDR3 length equals 15 residues.

In this sample, this clonotype turned up a few times. V and J are TRBV5-1 and TRBJ1-6; the match to TRBD1 covers 7 bases. The CDR3 consists of 15 residues. CDR1 and CDR2 (germline): SGHRS, YFSETQ. V was clipped by 1 base and J by 7 bases; unmatched bases: 5. The CDR3 nucleotides read TGCGCCAGCAGCTTGACTGGACAGGAGAATTCACCCCTCCACTTT. Encoded protein: CASSLTGQENSPLHF.

This rearrangement joins TRBV30 to TRBJ1-5; TRBD1 might be the D (6 bases). The germline V gene has CDR1 GTSNPN and CDR2 SVGIG (reference sequence). Between the trimmed V and J ends, which lost 3 bases and 0 bases, there was a span of 12 bases. The CDR3 loop spans 15 amino acids. The CDR3 region has the DNA TGTGCCTGGAGCGGGGGCTCCTATAGCAATCAGCCCCAGCATTTT. Protein: CAWSGGSYSNQPQHF.

The CDR3 sequence: CASRTGTANNEKLFF. The CDR3 DNA follows: TGTGCCAGCAGGACCGGGACAGCTAATAATGAAAAACTGTTTTTT. V usage is TRBV2 and J usage is TRBJ1-4; TRBD1 aligns across 7 bases. Germline CDR1 reads SNHLY; CDR2 reads FYNNEI. There are 15 residues in the CDR3. The V segment lost 6 bases and the J segment 4 bases; nucleotides outside the gene matches: 8.

This rearrangement joins TRBV20-1 to TRBJ1-2, with D possibly matching TRBD1 (5 bases). Germline CDR1 is DFQATT and CDR2 is SNEGSKA (reference sequence). The CDR3 extends over 14 amino acids. Trimming cost V 6 bases and J 8 bases, with 22 bases left between them. CDR3 DNA: TGCAGTGCATCTACCTCGGGGGTCTCGAGCGGCTACACCTTC. This encodes CSASTSGVSSGYTF.

The chain joins TRBV6-2 or TRBV6-3 to TRBJ1-1; TRBD1 matches 7 bases. The CDR3 consists of 14 residues. Germline trimming cut 5 bases from V and 4 bases from J; bases unmatched to any gene: 7. CDR1 MNHEY and CDR2 SVGEGT come from the germline V gene. CDR3 sequence: CASSAQGGVTEAFF. The CDR3 DNA reads TGTGCCAGCAGTGCCCAGGGGGGAGTCACTGAAGCTTTCTTT.

The table lists this clonotype with a count of one. The V and J genes are TRBV5-4 and TRBJ2-1; 10 nucleotides align to TRBD2. This CDR3 spans 15 amino acids. V lost 5 bases to trimming and J lost 8 bases; unmatched junction nucleotides: 10. CDR1 SGHNT and CDR2 YYREEE come from the germline V gene (reference sequence). The CDR3, as DNA: TGTGCCAGCAGGCTTAGCGGGGGGAGGATAGATGAGCAGTTCTTC. It specifies CASRLSGGRIDEQFF.

This clonotype has a handful of counts. The chain has TRBV5-1 and TRBJ2-2; D is ambiguous. In germline, CDR1 is SGHRS, CDR2 YFSETQ. The V gene lost 4 bases and the J gene lost 0 bases, with 13 bases spanning the gap. The CDR3 has 16 amino acids. CDR3 nucleotide sequence: TGCGCCAGCAGCCACGCGGTCAGATCGAACACCGGGGAGCTGTTTTTT. Translating gives CASSHAVRSNTGELFF. Full variable domain (outside the CDR3, taken from reference TRBV5-1 and TRBJ2-2): KAGVTQTPRYLIKTRGQQVTLSCSPISGHRSVSWYQQTPGQGLQFLFEYFSETQRNKGNFPGRFSGRQFSNSRSEMNVSTLELGDSALYLCASSHAVRSNTGELFFGEGSRLTVL.

This clonotype has a handful of counts. The J gene is TRBJ2-5, the V gene TRBV11-2, with 7 bases that match TRBD1. CDR3 size: 16 residues. The V gene end was trimmed by 5 bases and the J gene end by 5 bases; junction bases not matched to a gene: 14. Germline V gene lookup returns CDR1 SGHAT and CDR2 FQNNGV. The CDR3 protein is CASSGDTQGKGETQYF. The CDR3 DNA sequence: TGTGCCAGCAGCGGAGACACACAGGGGAAAGGGGAGACCCAGTACTTC.

The chain uses TRBV5-1 and TRBJ1-5, with a weak D call TRBD1 (5 bases). In germline, CDR1 is SGHRS, CDR2 YFSETQ. With 0 bases removed from V and 7 bases from J, the gap between germline ends came to 14 bases. The CDR3 contains 15 residues. In DNA form, the CDR3 reads TGCGCCAGCAGCTTGGTTGGAGGGGAGGGCCAGCCCCAGCATTTT. Translation gives CASSLVGGEGQPQHF. Drawing the rest from reference TRBV5-1 and TRBJ1-5, the complete variable domain is KAGVTQTPRYLIKTRGQQVTLSCSPISGHRSVSWYQQTPGQGLQFLFEYFSETQRNKGNFPGRFSGRQFSNSRSEMNVSTLELGDSALYLCASSLVGGEGQPQHFGDGTRLSIL.

This chain connects TRBV18 to TRBJ2-7; 11 nucleotides match TRBD2. The CDR3 covers 16 residues. Trimming took 0 bases from V and 2 from J; bases not matched to a gene: 3. Germline CDR1 and CDR2: KGHSH and LQKENI. The CDR3 bases are TGTGCCAGCTCACCACCGGGACTAGCGGACACCTACGAGCAGTACTTC. Translation: CASSPPGLADTYEQYF.

V and J are TRBV20-1 and TRBJ2-6; weak D call: TRBD1 (5 bases). Trimming took 3 bases from V and 1 from J, leaving 13 bases between them. The CDR3 covers 16 residues. Germline V lookup: CDR1 DFQATT, CDR2 SNEGSKA (reference sequence). CDR3 loop: CSARTVTESGANVLTF. For the CDR3, the DNA is TGCAGTGCTAGGACCGTGACAGAATCTGGGGCCAACGTCCTGACTTTC.

This sequence joins TRBV10-3 and TRBJ2-3, with 8 bases lining up with TRBD1. Germline V gene sequence: CDR1 ENHRY, CDR2 SYGVKD. This CDR3 spans 14 amino acids. The V gene end was trimmed by 4 bases and the J gene end by 5 bases; junction bases not matched to a gene: 5. The CDR3 reads CAISVQGARDTQYF. The DNA of the CDR3 is TGTGCCATCAGTGTCCAGGGGGCGCGAGATACGCAGTATTTT.

The chain is built from TRBV21-1 and TRBJ1-5; the listed D gene, TRBD1, was not tested against the DNA. TRBV21-1 is marked as a pseudogene. The CDR3 totals 19 residues. This chain's CDR3 is CASSGYRTGRKYSNQPQHF. The CDR3, as DNA: TGTGCCAGCAGCGGCTACCGGACAGGGCGGAAATATAGCAATCAGCCCCAGCATTTT.